This is a list of T cell receptor beta chains from one sample in a study of blood T cell repertoires in COVID-19. The method was immunoSEQ multiplex PCR; TCRdb's version includes in-frame clones alone and lacks a portion of them. Among some 62,000 clones listed, roughly 85% were seen once. The sequencing input was peripheral blood. Every receptor here comes from a human donor in a cohort sampled during active COVID-19. Both conserved end residues are part of each CDR3. A D gene is named only where the DNA matches it firmly.

d_gene,len,v_gene,CDR3aa
.,15,TRBV18,CASSPQGLNNEKLFF
.,12,TRBV30,CAWSVRGYEQYF
TRBD2,16,TRBV10-3,CAISSTSGGSTDTQYF
.,11,TRBV6-2/TRBV6-3,CASSGRSEQFF
.,15,TRBV7-2,CASSLSGLPNEPQHF
.,14,TRBV7-2,CASSLGPGRDTQYF
TRBD1,16,TRBV5-1,CASSWGQGDRENTIYF
TRBD1,13,TRBV7-8,CASSGRGTGSQHF
.,14,TRBV13,CASSRQLHQETQYF
TRBD2,15,TRBV7-2,CASSLRAGGRDEQYF
.,14,TRBV6-1,CASSELRARTEAFF
.,14,TRBV11-2,CASSSLSGANVLTF
.,16,TRBV19,CASSISGGPFQETQYF
.,13,TRBV7-2,CASSLEQNQPQHF
TRBD1,16,TRBV5-4,CASSGNRQGAYNEQFF
.,13,TRBV21-1,CASSGGLAYEQYF
.,12,TRBV5-5,CASSNWQRGYTF
.,16,TRBV18,CASSTTAGAKTDTQYF
TRBD2,16,TRBV23-1,CASSQSTGGGTGELFF
.,15,TRBV7-2,CASSFQAAGEETQYF
.,16,TRBV27,CASSYDSRFSNQPQHF
TRBD2,15,TRBV7-3,CASSFRRGGTDTQYF
TRBD1,16,TRBV6-1,CASSETGIYSNQPQHF
.,16,TRBV5-8,CASSLYSRSPKNIQYF
.,18,TRBV11-3,CASSFVSGTKLLGETQYF
.,17,TRBV18,CASSPPPGDLAKNIQYF
TRBD1,16,TRBV9,CASSRQGATVNTEAFF
TRBD1,15,TRBV6-6,CASSDRGAFNEKLFF
.,13,TRBV30,CAWSDQGMGPQHF
.,14,TRBV4-1,CASSQAGVRDGYTF
.,17,TRBV4-1,CASSQGTASSGANVLTF
TRBD2,16,TRBV9,CASSGSSGRSYNEQFF
TRBD1,13,TRBV29-1,CSFLGGVFTEAFF
TRBD1,13,TRBV5-6,CASSRTGAGGYTF
.,15,TRBV7-2,CASSLVQGNNSPLHF
.,15,TRBV11-2,CASSLTQGGNYGYTF
.,16,TRBV7-9,CASSLAPGERGQPQHF
TRBD2,13,TRBV19,CASSVTSVETQYF
TRBD2,14,TRBV30,CAWGTSVIVSEQFF
TRBD1,15,TRBV18,CASSPHARGDEKLFF
TRBD1,15,TRBV7-2,CASSLVGAGGETQYF
.,12,TRBV12-3/TRBV12-4,CASSLGVGPQHF
TRBD2,15,TRBV3-1/TRBV3-2,CASSPRTSGRREQFF
TRBD1,17,TRBV27,CASSPQGALGVNTEAFF
TRBD2,16,TRBV19,CASSARGGLIGNIQYF
.,13,TRBV24-1,CATSGFRGGKQYF
TRBD2,17,TRBV7-2,CASSLAIAGVGTGELFF
TRBD1,15,TRBV7-2,CASSPTGVGSSGYTF
.,13,TRBV9,CASSAGGLDTQYF
TRBD2,17,TRBV5-4,CASSLAPIAGASQPAYF
.,13,TRBV12-3/TRBV12-4,CASSFDREGPQHF
.,13,TRBV7-8,CASSSPGRDTQYF
.,14,TRBV2,CASSSLLGTGELFF
.,13,TRBV6-5,CASQVTGPGELFF
TRBD1,16,TRBV5-1,CASSPRTGANVDTQYF
TRBD2,16,TRBV7-9,CASSLLSGGPGDTQYF